This is a list of T cell receptor beta chains from one sample in a study of blood T cells in healthy people across ages. TCRdb reanalysed the 5' RACE reads using MiXCR and keeps one entry per CDR3 protein. The profile shows 1,300,000 or so distinct CDR3 sequences, approximately 59% of them singletons. Material: blood. All receptors come from a man between 18 and 29 years old in good health. CDR3s include the opening cysteine and the closing phenylalanine or tryptophan. Fields, in order: D gene, clone size, J gene, V gene, CDR3 protein, CDR3 DNA. A D gene is named only where the DNA matches it firmly. Rows give clone size only sometimes, using once, few, many, or a class for an expanded clone.

- | - | TRBJ2-4 | TRBV4-3 | CAGSQDRRGGEQYF | TGCGCCGGCAGCCAAGATCGACGGGGCGGAGAGCAGTACTTC
- | - | TRBJ1-2 | TRBV15 | CATSRESPPGNYGYTF | TGTGCCACCAGCAGAGAAAGCCCACCGGGCAACTATGGCTACACCTTC
- | - | TRBJ1-4 | TRBV15 | CATSVWDGEKLFF | TGTGCCACCAGCGTCTGGGATGGTGAAAAACTGTTTTTT
TRBD2 | - | TRBJ2-5 | TRBV7-2 | CASSYGTSRFWVTQYF | TGTGCCAGCAGCTACGGGACTAGCAGATTTTGGGTGACCCAGTACTTC
- | - | TRBJ1-1 | TRBV28 | CASSPDLQRTAFF | TGTGCCAGCAGCCCTGATCTACAGAGGACAGCTTTCTTT
TRBD2 | - | TRBJ2-1 | TRBV5-1 | CASTYGGARDEQFF | TGCGCCAGCACGTACGGGGGGGCCCGGGATGAGCAGTTCTTC
- | - | TRBJ1-2 | TRBV20-1 | CSARDGASDDTF | TGCAGTGCTAGAGACGGGGCATCAGACGACACCTTC
TRBD2 | few | TRBJ2-7 | TRBV6-1 | CASSGGESSYEQYF | TGTGCCAGCAGCGGGGGGGAGTCATCCTACGAGCAGTACTTC
- | - | TRBJ2-6 | TRBV3-1 | CASSQVGEGPASETAGANVLTF | TGTGCCAGCAGCCAAGTCGGTGAAGGGCCCGCGTCTGAAACTGCTGGGGCCAACGTCCTGACTTTC
- | - | TRBJ1-5 | TRBV20-1 | CSARQISNQPQHF | TGCAGTGCTAGGCAGATTAGCAATCAGCCCCAGCATTTT
TRBD2 | - | TRBJ2-3 | TRBV20-1 | CSPLAGDAADTQYF | TGCAGTCCCTTAGCGGGAGATGCGGCAGATACGCAGTATTTT
- | - | TRBJ2-1 | TRBV12-3/TRBV12-4 | CASSPEGLGEQFF | TGTGCCAGCAGTCCCGAGGGGCTGGGTGAGCAGTTCTTC
- | many | TRBJ2-1 | TRBV29-1 | CSAGTYNEQFF | TGCAGCGCTGGGACCTACAATGAGCAGTTCTTC
- | many | TRBJ2-7 | TRBV29-1 | CSASWGYEQYF | TGCAGCGCCTCGTGGGGATACGAGCAGTACTTC
TRBD2 | - | TRBJ2-1 | TRBV4-1 | CASSQAGRAIYEQFF | TGCGCCAGCAGCCAGGCCGGGAGGGCTATTTATGAGCAGTTCTTC